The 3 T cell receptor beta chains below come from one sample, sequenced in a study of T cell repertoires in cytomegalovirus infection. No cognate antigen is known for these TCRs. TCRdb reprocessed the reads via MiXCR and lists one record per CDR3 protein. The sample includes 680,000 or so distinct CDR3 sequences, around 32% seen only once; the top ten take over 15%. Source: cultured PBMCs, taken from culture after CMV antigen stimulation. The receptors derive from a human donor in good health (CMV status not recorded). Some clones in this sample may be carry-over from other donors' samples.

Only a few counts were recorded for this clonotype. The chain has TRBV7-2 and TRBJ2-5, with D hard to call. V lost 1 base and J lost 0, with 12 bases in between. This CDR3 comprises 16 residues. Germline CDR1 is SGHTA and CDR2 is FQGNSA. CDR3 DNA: TGTGCCAGCAGCTTAGAGCCGGCAGCCTACCAAGAGACCCAGTACTTC. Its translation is CASSLEPAAYQETQYF.

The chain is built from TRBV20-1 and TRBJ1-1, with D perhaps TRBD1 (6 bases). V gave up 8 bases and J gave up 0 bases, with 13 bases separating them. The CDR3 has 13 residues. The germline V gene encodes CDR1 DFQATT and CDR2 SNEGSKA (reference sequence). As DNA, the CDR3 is TGCAGTTTTCAGGGACACCTGAACACTGAAGCTTTCTTT. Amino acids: CSFQGHLNTEAFF.

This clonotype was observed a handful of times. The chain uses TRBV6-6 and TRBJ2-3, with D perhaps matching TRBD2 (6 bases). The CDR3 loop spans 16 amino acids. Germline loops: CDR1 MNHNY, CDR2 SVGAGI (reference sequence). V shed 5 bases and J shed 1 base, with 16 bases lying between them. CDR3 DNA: TGTGCCAGCAGTCCCGTAAGGGCTAGCGGCACAGATACGCAGTATTTT. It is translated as CASSPVRASGTDTQYF.